This record concerns one T cell receptor (beta chain) sequence. Its antigen is undetermined. PCR amplification relied on 60 Vbeta primers (plus 13 Jbeta primers). The method was immunoSEQ multiplex PCR; TCRdb's version includes in-frame clones alone and lacks a portion of them. The sample contains fewer than 110,000 clones, 60% to 85% of which appear only once. This sample was included in a study of cytomegalovirus exposure and HLA in healthy donors. On the study more broadly: An early data release held around 80 million unique TCRs from HLA-typed donors.

General study results and limits: Researchers had no immune exposure information except CMV serostatus available.

The V and J ends lost 1 base and 3 bases respectively, with 8 bases between them. Per the germline V gene, CDR1 is SGHRS and CDR2 is YFSETQ. The CDR3 has 13 amino acids. This sequence joins TRBV5-1 and TRBJ2-7; possible D gene TRBD1, 5 bases. The sequence was collected from a man over 45 in good health and CMV-seronegative. The specimen was PBMCs. The CDR3 DNA is TGCGCCAGCAGCTTGACCCAGGGCTACGAGCAGTACTTC. Translated: CASSLTQGYEQYF.